The T cell receptor beta chain under discussion was sequenced for a study of identical twins. Whole-study results and caveats: With beta out-of-frame sequences, excess sharing by twins was weaker.

Healthy Caucasians made up all donors. A note on this clonotype: Its antigen is still unknown.

Each CDR3 protein gets one entry after TCRdb re-called the 5' RACE reads with MiXCR. The table includes 200,000 to 250,000 distinct CDR3 sequences, around 6.5% detected once. The CDR3 has 14 residues. Germline V CDR1 and CDR2: LGHDT, YNNKEL (reference sequence). V was pared by 8 bases and J by 5 bases, with 13 bases between. The sample was also reused in another study, on T cells expressing NK-cell markers.

The sample consisted of CD8+ T cells sorted from blood. The receptor comes from a woman aged 18-29 years in good health. The gene calls are TRBV3-1 and TRBJ1-6; no definite D call. CDR3 protein: CASAPVGHNSPLHF. CDR3 DNA sequence: TGTGCCAGCGCCCCGGTCGGGCATAATTCACCCCTCCACTTT.